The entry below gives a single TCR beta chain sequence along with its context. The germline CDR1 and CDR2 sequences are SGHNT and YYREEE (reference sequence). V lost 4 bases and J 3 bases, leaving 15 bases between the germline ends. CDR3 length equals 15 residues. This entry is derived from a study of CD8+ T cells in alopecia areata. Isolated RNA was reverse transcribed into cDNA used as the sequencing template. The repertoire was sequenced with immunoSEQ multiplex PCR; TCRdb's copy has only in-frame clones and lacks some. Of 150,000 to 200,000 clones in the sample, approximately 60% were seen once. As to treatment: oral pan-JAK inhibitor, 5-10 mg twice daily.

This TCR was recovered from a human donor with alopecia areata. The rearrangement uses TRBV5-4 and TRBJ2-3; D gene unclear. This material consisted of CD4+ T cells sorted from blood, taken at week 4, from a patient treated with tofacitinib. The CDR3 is CASSVTGPGTDTQYF. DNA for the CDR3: TGTGCCAGCAGCGTTACCGGTCCCGGGACAGATACGCAGTATTTT. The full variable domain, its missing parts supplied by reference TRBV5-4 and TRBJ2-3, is ETGVTQSPTHLIKTRGQQVTLRCSSQSGHNTVSWYQQALGQGPQFIFQYYREEENGRGNFPPRFSGLQFPNYSSELNVNALELDDSALYLCASSVTGPGTDTQYFGPGTRLTVL.